These 8 T cell receptor beta chains were sequenced from one sample in a study of Ad26.COV2.S vaccination and SARS-CoV-2 variants. Profiled with immunoSEQ multiplex PCR; TCRdb holds only in-frame clones, not every one. The sample shows approximately 300,000 clones, about 82% of them seen only once. Described treatment: 15 to 20 received Ad26.COV2.S at low or high dose, single or two shots; roughly 5 received placebo; per-sample allocation not given. Specimens were obtained on day 63 following the first vaccine or placebo injection. Source: peripheral blood, taken in a trial of Ad26.COV2.S vaccine versus placebo. The origin of the receptors is a person aged 18 to 65 who received the Ad26.COV2.S COVID-19 vaccine or a placebo.

This clone appeared once. This chain links TRBV23-1 with TRBJ1-1, with D possibly TRBD1 on 5 matching bases. TRBV23-1 is reported as an ORF; its role is uncertain. The CDR3 contains 15 residues. Trimming took off 6 bases at V and 3 bases at J, with 17 bases between the two ends. CDR3 sequence: CASSQGGVEDTEAFF. The DNA for the CDR3 is TGCGCCAGCAGCCAAGGAGGGGTAGAGGACACTGAAGCTTTCTTT.

Turning to this clone: The same CDR3 is also encoded by other DNA sequences in this sample. This rearrangement joins TRBV7-2 to TRBJ1-3; D gene unclear. The CDR3 loop spans 12 amino acids. Trimming pared 0 bases from V and 3 bases from J, leaving 0 bases between. Per the germline V gene, CDR1 is SGHTA and CDR2 is FQGNSA. CDR3 sequence: CASSLAGNTIYF. The DNA of the CDR3 is TGTGCCAGCAGCTTAGCTGGAAACACCATATATTTT.

This chain links TRBV29-1 with TRBJ1-5; a possible D gene is TRBD1 (6 bases). Germline loops: CDR1 SQVTM, CDR2 ANQGSEA. The ends were cut back, 6 bases at V and 0 bases at J, with 9 bases in the middle. The CDR3 consists of 13 residues. CDR3 protein: CSVGQNSNQPQHF. The CDR3 coding sequence is TGCAGCGTAGGACAGAATAGCAATCAGCCCCAGCATTTT.

V and J are TRBV15 and TRBJ2-6; 7 nucleotides align to TRBD1. This CDR3 is built from 17 residues. Trimming at V came to 1 base and at J to 2 bases, leaving 5 bases not matched to a gene. Germline V gene data show CDR1 as LNHNV and CDR2 as YYDKDF (reference sequence). The CDR3 here is CATSRGTGEAGANVLTF. CDR3 DNA sequence: TGTGCCACCAGCAGAGGTACAGGGGAAGCTGGGGCCAACGTCCTGACTTTC.

This clone was seen only once. This chain joins TRBV5-1 and TRBJ2-3, with a tentative D call TRBD1 (6 bases). V lost 4 bases and J lost 6, with 15 bases in between. The CDR3 is 14 amino acids. CDR1 is SGHRS and CDR2 is YFSETQ in the germline V gene. The CDR3, as DNA: TGCGCCAGCAGCCTCGTACAGGGACGGGATACGCAGTATTTT. Amino acid sequence: CASSLVQGRDTQYF.

This clone was counted a single time. The rearrangement uses TRBV5-4 and TRBJ2-2, with TRBD2 matching 7 bases. The CDR3 extends over 15 amino acids. Unmatched junction bases numbered 1, after V lost 2 bases and J lost 0 bases. From germline, CDR1 is SGHNT and CDR2 YYREEE (reference sequence). CDR3 loop: CASSLAGSNTGELFF. Written as DNA, the CDR3 is TGTGCCAGCAGCTTAGCGGGGTCGAACACCGGGGAGCTGTTTTTT.

The chain is built from TRBV5-1 and TRBJ2-7, with unresolved D. V lost 3 bases and J lost 2, with 21 bases in between. Germline lookup yields CDR1 SGHRS and CDR2 YFSETQ. The CDR3 consists of 17 residues. CDR3 sequence: CASSWSTESRPPYEQYF. As DNA, the CDR3 is TGCGCCAGCAGCTGGTCGACGGAGAGCCGCCCGCCCTACGAGCAGTACTTC.

This clone has more than one count but fewer than ten. The chain couples TRBV7-2 to TRBJ1-4, with D perhaps TRBD1 (5 bases). This CDR3 region has 16 residues. The germline V and J ends were trimmed by 0 bases and 3 bases, with 11 bases remaining between them. Germline lookup yields CDR1 SGHTA and CDR2 FQGNSA. The CDR3 sequence: CASSLASGEANEKLFF. The CDR3, as DNA: TGTGCCAGCAGCTTAGCCTCGGGGGAGGCTAATGAAAAACTGTTTTTT.